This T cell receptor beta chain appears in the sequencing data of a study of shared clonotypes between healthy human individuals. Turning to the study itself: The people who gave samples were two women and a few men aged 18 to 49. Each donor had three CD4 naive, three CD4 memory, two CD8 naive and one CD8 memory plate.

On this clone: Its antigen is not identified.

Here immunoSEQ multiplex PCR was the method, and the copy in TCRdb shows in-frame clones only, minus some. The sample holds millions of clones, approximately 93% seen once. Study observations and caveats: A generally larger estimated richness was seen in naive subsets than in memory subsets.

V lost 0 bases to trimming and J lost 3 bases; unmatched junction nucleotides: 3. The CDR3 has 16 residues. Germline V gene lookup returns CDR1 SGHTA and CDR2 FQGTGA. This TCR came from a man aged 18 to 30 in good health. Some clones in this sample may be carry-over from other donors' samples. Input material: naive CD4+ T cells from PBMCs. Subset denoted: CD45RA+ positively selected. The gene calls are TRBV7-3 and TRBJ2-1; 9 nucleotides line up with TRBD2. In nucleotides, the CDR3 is TGTGCCAGCAGCTTAACGCGGACTAGCGACTACAATGAGCAGTTCTTC. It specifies CASSLTRTSDYNEQFF.